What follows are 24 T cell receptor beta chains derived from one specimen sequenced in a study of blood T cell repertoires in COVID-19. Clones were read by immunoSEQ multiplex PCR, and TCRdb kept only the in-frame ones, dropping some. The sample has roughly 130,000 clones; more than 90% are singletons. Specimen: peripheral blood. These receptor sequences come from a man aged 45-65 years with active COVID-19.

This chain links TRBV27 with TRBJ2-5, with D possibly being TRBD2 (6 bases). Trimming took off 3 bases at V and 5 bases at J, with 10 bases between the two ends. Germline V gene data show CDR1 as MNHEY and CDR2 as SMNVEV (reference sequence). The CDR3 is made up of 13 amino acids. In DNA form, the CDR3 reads TGTGCCAGCAGTTTTGCGGGGACGGAGACCCAGTACTTC. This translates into CASSFAGTETQYF.

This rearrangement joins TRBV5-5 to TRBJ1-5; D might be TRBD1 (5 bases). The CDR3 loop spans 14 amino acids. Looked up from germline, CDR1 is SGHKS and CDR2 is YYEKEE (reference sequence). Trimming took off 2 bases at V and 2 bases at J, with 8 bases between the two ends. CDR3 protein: CASSFQGGNQPQHF. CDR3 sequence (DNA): TGTGCCAGCAGCTTCCAGGGTGGCAATCAGCCCCAGCATTTT.

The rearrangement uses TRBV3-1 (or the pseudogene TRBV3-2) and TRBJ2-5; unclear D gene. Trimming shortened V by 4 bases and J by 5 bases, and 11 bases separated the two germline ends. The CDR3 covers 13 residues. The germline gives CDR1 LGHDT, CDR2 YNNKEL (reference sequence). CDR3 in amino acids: CASSLSEAETQYF. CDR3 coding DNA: TGTGCCAGCAGCCTGTCAGAAGCGGAGACCCAGTACTTC.

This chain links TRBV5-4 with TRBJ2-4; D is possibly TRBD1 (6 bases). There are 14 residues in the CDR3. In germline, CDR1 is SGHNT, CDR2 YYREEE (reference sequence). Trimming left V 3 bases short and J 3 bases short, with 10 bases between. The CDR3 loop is CASSSDRDKNIQYF. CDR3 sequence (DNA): TGTGCCAGCAGCTCGGACAGAGACAAAAACATTCAGTACTTC.

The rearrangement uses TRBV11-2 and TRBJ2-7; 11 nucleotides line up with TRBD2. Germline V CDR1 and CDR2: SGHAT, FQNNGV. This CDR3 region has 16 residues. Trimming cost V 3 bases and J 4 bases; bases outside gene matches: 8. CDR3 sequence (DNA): TGTGCCAGCAGCTTTCTAGCGGGGGGCCAATCTTACGAGCAGTACTTC. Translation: CASSFLAGGQSYEQYF.

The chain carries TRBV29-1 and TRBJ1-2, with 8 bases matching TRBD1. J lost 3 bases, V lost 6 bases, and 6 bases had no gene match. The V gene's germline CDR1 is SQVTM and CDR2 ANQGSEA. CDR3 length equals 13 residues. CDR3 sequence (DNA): TGCAGCGTCGGGGACAGGTCCCACTATGGCTACACCTTC. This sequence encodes CSVGDRSHYGYTF.

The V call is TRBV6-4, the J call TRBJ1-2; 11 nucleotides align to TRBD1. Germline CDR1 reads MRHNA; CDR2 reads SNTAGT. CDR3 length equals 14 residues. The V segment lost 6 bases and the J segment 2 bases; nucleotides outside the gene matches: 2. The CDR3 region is CASRRTGGNYGYTF. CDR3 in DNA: TGTGCCAGCAGACGGACAGGGGGCAACTATGGCTACACCTTC.

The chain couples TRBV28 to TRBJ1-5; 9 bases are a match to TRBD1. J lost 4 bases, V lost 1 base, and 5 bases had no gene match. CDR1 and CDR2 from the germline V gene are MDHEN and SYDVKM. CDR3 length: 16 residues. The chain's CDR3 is CASSLSGQGENQPQHF. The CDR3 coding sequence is TGTGCCAGCAGTTTATCGGGACAGGGCGAGAATCAGCCCCAGCATTTT. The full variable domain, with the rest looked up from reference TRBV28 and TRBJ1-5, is DVKVTQSSRYLVKRTGEKVFLECVQDMDHENMFWYRQDPGLGLRLIYFSYDVKMKEKGDIPEGYSVSREKKERFSLILESASTNQTSMYLCASSLSGQGENQPQHFGDGTRLSIL.

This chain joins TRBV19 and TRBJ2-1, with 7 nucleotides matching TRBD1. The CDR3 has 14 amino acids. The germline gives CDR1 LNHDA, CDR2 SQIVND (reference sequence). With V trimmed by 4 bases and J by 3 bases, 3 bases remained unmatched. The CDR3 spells CASSRGTDYNEQFF. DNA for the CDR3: TGTGCCAGTAGTAGAGGGACAGACTACAATGAGCAGTTCTTC.

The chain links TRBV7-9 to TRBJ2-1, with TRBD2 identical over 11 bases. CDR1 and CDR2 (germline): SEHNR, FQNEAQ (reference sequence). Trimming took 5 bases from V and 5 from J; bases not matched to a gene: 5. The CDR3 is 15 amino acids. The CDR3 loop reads CASSTTSGRDNEQFF. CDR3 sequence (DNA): TGTGCCAGCAGCACCACTAGCGGGAGAGACAATGAGCAGTTCTTC.

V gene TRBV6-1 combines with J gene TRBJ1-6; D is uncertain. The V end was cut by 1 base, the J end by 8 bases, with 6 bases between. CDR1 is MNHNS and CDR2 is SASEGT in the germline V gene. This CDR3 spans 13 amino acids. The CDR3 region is CASSEVPDSPLHF. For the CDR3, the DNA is TGTGCCAGCAGTGAAGTTCCGGATTCACCCCTCCACTTT.

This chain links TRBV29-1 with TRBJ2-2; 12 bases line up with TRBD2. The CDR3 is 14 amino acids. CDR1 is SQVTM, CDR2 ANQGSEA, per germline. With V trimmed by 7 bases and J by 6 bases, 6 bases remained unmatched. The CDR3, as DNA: TGCAGCGCAAGACTAGCGGGAGTATCCGGGGAGCTGTTTTTT. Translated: CSARLAGVSGELFF.

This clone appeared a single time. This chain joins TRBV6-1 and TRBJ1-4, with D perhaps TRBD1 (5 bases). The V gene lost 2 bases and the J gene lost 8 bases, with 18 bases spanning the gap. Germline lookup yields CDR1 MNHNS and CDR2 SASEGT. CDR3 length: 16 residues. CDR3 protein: CASSERVRQFEEKLFF. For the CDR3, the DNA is TGTGCCAGCAGTGAAAGAGTCCGACAGTTTGAAGAAAAACTGTTTTTT.

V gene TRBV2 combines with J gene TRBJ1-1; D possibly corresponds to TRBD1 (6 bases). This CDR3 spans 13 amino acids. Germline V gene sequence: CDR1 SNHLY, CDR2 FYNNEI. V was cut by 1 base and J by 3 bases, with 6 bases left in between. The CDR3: CASSEDRDTEAFF. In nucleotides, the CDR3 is TGTGCCAGCAGTGAAGACAGGGACACTGAAGCTTTCTTT.

CDR3 region: CASSTTGIYNQPQHF. DNA of the CDR3: TGTGCCAGTAGTACAACAGGGATTTACAATCAGCCCCAGCATTTT. The chain has TRBV19 and TRBJ1-5, with D perhaps TRBD1 (6 bases). This CDR3 contains 15 residues. The ends were cut back, 4 bases at V and 3 bases at J, with 13 bases in the middle. Germline CDR1 is LNHDA and CDR2 is SQIVND (reference sequence).

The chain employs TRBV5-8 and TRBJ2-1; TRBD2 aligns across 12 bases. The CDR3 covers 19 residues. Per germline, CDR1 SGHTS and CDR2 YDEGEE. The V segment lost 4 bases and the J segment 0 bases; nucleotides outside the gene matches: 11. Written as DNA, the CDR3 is TGTGCCAGCAGCCCGTGGGCTAGCGGGGGGGCGAGCTCCTACAATGAGCAGTTCTTC. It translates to CASSPWASGGASSYNEQFF.

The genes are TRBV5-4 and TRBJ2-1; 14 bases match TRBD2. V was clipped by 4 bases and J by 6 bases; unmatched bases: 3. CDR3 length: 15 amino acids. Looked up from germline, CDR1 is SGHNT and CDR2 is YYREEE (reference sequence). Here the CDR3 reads CASSRTSGGPNEQFF. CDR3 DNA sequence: TGTGCCAGCAGCCGGACTAGCGGGGGGCCCAATGAGCAGTTCTTC.

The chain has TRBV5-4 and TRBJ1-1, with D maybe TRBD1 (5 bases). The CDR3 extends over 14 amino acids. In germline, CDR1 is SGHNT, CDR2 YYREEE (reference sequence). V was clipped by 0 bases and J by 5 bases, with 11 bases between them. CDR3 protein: CASSLAVGRTEAFF. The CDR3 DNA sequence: TGTGCCAGCAGCTTGGCTGTGGGGCGTACTGAAGCTTTCTTT. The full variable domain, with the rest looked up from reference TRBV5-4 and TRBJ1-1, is ETGVTQSPTHLIKTRGQQVTLRCSSQSGHNTVSWYQQALGQGPQFIFQYYREEENGRGNFPPRFSGLQFPNYSSELNVNALELDDSALYLCASSLAVGRTEAFFGQGTRLTVV.

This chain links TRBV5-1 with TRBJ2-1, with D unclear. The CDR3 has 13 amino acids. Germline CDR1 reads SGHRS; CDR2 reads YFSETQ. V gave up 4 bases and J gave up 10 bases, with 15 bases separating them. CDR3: CASSPTSYGEQFF. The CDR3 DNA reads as TGCGCCAGCAGCCCAACCTCCTACGGGGAGCAGTTCTTC. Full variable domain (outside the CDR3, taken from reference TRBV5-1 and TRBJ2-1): KAGVTQTPRYLIKTRGQQVTLSCSPISGHRSVSWYQQTPGQGLQFLFEYFSETQRNKGNFPGRFSGRQFSNSRSEMNVSTLELGDSALYLCASSPTSYGEQFFGPGTRLTVL.

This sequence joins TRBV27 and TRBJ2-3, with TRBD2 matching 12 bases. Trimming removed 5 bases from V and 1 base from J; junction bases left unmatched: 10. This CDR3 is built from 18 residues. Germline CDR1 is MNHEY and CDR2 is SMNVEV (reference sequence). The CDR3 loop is CASSQRRLAGARTDTQYF. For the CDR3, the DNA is TGTGCCAGCAGTCAGAGGCGACTAGCGGGAGCCCGCACAGATACGCAGTATTTT.

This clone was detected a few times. The CDR3 coding sequence is TGCGCCAGCAGCTCGGGACAGGGGCTCTATGGCTACACCTTC. It encodes CASSSGQGLYGYTF. V gene TRBV5-1 combines with J gene TRBJ1-2, with TRBD1 identical over 10 bases. There are 14 residues in the CDR3. CDR1 is SGHRS and CDR2 is YFSETQ in the germline V gene. V trimming: 3 bases; J trimming: 4 bases; junction bases outside the gene matches: 3.

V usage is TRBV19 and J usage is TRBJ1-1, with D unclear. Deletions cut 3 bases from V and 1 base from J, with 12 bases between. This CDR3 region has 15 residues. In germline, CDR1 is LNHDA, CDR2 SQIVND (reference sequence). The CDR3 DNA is TGTGCCAGTAGTATTAATCGACTCTCGAACACTGAAGCTTTCTTT. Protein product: CASSINRLSNTEAFF.

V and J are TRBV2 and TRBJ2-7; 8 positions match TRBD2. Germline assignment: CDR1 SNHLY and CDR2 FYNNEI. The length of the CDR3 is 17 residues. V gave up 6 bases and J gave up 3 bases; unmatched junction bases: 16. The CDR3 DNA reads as TGTGCCAGCAGGCCTTTTGGGGGGGTAGCGGGGAACTACGAGCAGTACTTC. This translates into CASRPFGGVAGNYEQYF.

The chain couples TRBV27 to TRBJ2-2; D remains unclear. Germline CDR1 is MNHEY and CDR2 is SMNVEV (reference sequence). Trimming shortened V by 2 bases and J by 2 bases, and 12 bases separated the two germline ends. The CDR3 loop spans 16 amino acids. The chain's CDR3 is CASSLLPGSNTGELFF. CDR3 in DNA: TGTGCCAGCAGTTTACTTCCAGGTTCAAACACCGGGGAGCTGTTTTTT.